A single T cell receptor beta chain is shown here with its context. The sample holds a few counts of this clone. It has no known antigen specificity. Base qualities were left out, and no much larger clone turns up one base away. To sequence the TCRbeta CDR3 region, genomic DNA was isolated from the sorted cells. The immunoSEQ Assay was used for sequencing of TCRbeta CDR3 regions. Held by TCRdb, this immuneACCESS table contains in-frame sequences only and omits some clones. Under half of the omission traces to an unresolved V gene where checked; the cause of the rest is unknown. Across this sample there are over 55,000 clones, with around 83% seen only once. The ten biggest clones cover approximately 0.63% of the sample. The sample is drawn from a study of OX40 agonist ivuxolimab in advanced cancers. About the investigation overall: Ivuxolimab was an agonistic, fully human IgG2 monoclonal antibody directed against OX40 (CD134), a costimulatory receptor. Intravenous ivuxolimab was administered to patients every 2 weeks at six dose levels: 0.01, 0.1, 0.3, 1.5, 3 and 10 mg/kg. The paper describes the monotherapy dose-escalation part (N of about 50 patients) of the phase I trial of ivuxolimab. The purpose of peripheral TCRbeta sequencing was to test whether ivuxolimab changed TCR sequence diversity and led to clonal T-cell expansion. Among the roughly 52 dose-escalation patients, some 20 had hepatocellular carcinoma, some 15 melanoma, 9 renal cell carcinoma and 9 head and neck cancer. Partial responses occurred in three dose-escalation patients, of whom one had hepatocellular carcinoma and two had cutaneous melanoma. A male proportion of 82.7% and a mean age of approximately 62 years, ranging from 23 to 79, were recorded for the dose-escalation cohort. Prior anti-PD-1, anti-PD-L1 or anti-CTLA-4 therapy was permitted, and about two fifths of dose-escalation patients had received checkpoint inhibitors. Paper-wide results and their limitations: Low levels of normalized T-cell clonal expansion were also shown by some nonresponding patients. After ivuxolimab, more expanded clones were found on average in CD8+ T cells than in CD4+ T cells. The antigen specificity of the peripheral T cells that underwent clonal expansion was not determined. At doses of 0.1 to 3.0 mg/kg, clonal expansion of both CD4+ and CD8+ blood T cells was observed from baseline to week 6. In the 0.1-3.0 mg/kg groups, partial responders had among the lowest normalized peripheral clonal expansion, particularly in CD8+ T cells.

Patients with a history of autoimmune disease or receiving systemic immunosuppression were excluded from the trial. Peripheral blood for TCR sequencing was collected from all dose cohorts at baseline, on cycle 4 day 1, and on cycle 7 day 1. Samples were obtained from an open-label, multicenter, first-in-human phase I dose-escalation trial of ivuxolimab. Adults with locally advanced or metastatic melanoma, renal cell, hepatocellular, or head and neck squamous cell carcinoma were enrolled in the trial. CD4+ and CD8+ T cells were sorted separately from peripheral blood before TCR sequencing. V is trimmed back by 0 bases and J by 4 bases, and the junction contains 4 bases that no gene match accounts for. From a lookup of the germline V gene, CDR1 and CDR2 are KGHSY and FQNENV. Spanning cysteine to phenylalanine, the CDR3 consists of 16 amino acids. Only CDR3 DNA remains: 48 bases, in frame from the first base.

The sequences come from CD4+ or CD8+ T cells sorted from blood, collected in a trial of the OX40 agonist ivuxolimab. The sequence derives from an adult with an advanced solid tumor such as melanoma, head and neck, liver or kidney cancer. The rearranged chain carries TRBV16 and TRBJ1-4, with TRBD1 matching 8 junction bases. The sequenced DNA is TGTGCCAGCAGCCAATCGCGGACAGGGATTAATGAAAAACTGTTTTTT. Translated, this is CASSQSRTGINEKLFF.